This TCR beta chain was found in a study of T cell clonality in common variable immunodeficiency. The study's findings and limits: Links between repertoire features and CVID complications were heterogeneity-limited. Common variable immunodeficiency TCR beta sequences reportedly had fewer deletions and N-nucleotide insertions. T cell subpopulation sequencing would be needed to explain CVID clonality.

CVID and control samples used equivalent genomic DNA input. Repertoires were generated with immunoSEQ multiplex PCR, while TCRdb's copy carries only in-frame clones and drops some. Recorded here are approximately 28,000 clones, none singletons. This clone was seen ten or more times. The antigen is unknown. The CDR3 extends 3 residues past the end of the read, so its final part is completed from the germline J gene. Other DNA variants within this sample encode the same CDR3. Per the germline V gene, CDR1 is GTSNPN and CDR2 is SVGIG (reference sequence). CDR3 length: 14 residues. The V gene end was trimmed by 5 bases and the J gene end by 2 bases; junction bases not matched to a gene: 8. Patients and controls were mostly of Caucasian heritage.

The source material was peripheral blood mononuclear cells. V and J are TRBV30 and TRBJ1-1; 7 nucleotides align to TRBD1. The TCR originated in a human donor with common variable immunodeficiency. The part of the CDR3 DNA that was read is TGTGCCTGGTCCCTGGGACAGATAAACACTGAA. It translates to CAWSLGQINTE. The full CDR3 reads CAWSLGQINTEAFF.